The next 28 T cell receptor beta chains were all read from a single sample in a study of T cell repertoires in cytomegalovirus infection. TCRdb used MiXCR to reprocess the reads, holding one entry per CDR3 protein. The sample shows under 200,000 distinct CDR3 sequences, 9.5% of them seen only once. The sequencing input was PBMCs. The receptors come from a human donor in good health (CMV status not recorded). Some clones in this sample may be carry-over from other donors' samples.

This clonotype was counted ten times or more. The chain carries TRBV11-2 and TRBJ1-6; D is ambiguous. V was trimmed by 4 bases and J by 6 bases, leaving 10 bases between them. The CDR3 consists of 14 residues. Germline V CDR1 and CDR2: SGHAT, FQNNGV. The CDR3 sequence is CASSSSGTNSPLHF. The CDR3 DNA reads as TGTGCCAGCAGCTCGTCGGGTACTAATTCACCCCTCCACTTT.

The sample holds many counts of this clonotype. The rearrangement uses TRBV7-2 and TRBJ1-2; tentative D call: TRBD1 (5 bases). The V end lost 4 bases, the J end lost 4 bases, and 16 bases lay between the germline ends. There are 15 residues in the CDR3. Germline CDR1 is SGHTA and CDR2 is FQGNSA. The CDR3 coding sequence is TGTGCCAGCAGCTCAACGGGGGTACTCTTCTATGGCTACACCTTC. Translated, it gives CASSSTGVLFYGYTF.

This clonotype came up many times. The gene calls are TRBV28 and TRBJ1-4; D perhaps matches TRBD1 (5 bases). Trimming took off 5 bases at V and 4 bases at J, with 14 bases between the two ends. Germline-derived CDR1 and CDR2 are MDHEN and SYDVKM. The CDR3 spans 15 residues. CDR3 in DNA: TGTGCCAGCAGTGAGAACGACAGCATTAATGAAAAACTGTTTTTT. Translating gives CASSENDSINEKLFF.

This clonotype was found many times. The chain recombines TRBV7-6 with TRBJ1-3, with D possibly TRBD1 on 5 matching bases. Trimming took off 5 bases at V and 0 bases at J, with 11 bases between the two ends. Germline assignment: CDR1 SGHVS and CDR2 FNYEAQ. The CDR3 totals 15 residues. This CDR3 reads CASSQPGSSGNTIYF. Here the CDR3 DNA reads TGTGCCAGCAGCCAACCAGGGTCCTCTGGAAACACCATATATTTT.

The chain uses TRBV9 and TRBJ1-6; D is uncertain. The V and J ends lost 2 bases and 9 bases respectively, with 15 bases between them. The length of the CDR3 is 15 residues. The germline CDR1 and CDR2 sequences are SGDLS and YYNGEE. CDR3 sequence reads: CASSVSSVGSSPLHF. The CDR3 DNA sequence: TGTGCCAGCAGCGTCTCCTCTGTGGGTTCTTCACCCCTCCACTTT. Variable domain in full (rest from reference TRBV9 and TRBJ1-6): DSGVTQTPKHLITATGQRVTLRCSPRSGDLSVYWYQQSLDQGLQFLIQYYNGEERAKGNILERFSAQQFPDLHSELNLSSLELGDSALYFCASSVSSVGSSPLHFGNGTRLTVT.

The table lists this clonotype with a few counts. The genes are TRBV14 and TRBJ1-1; D is possibly TRBD1 (6 bases). The CDR3 extends over 15 amino acids. The V and J ends lost 1 base and 1 base respectively, with 10 bases between them. CDR1 and CDR2 (germline): SGHDN, FVKESK. As DNA, the CDR3 is TGTGCCAGCAGCCAAGTGGACAGAGAGAACACTGAAGCTTTCTTT. The encoded protein is CASSQVDRENTEAFF.

V is TRBV10-3 and J is TRBJ2-1; 10 bases match TRBD2. Germline trimming cut 3 bases from V and 6 bases from J; bases unmatched to any gene: 5. Per germline, CDR1 ENHRY and CDR2 SYGVKD. The CDR3 sequence is 15 residues long. In DNA, the CDR3 is TGTGCCATCAGTGAACGAGCGGGAGGGTCCAATGAGCAGTTCTTC. Translated, it gives CAISERAGGSNEQFF.

The genes are TRBV20-1 and TRBJ2-3; D is unresolved. Germline V CDR1 and CDR2: DFQATT, SNEGSKA (reference sequence). The CDR3 runs to 15 residues. The V end lost 0 bases, the J end lost 5 bases, and 15 bases lay between the germline ends. The CDR3 coding sequence is TGCAGTGCTAGAGATCTGCGTCTAGGTGTAGATACGCAGTATTTT. It encodes CSARDLRLGVDTQYF.

The rearrangement joins TRBV29-1 to TRBJ2-1; D possibly corresponds to TRBD2 (5 bases). CDR3 size: 14 residues. With 6 bases removed from V and 0 bases from J, the gap between germline ends came to 12 bases. Germline CDR1 is SQVTM and CDR2 is ANQGSEA. The CDR3 here is CSVGKRSSYNEQFF. The DNA for the CDR3 is TGCAGCGTGGGGAAGCGGAGCTCCTACAATGAGCAGTTCTTC.

This clonotype has just a few counts. Only one base separates this from a far larger clonotype, so it likely reflects a read error. The V gene is TRBV12-3 or TRBV12-4, the J gene TRBJ1-1, with 7 bases matching TRBD1. The CDR3 has 13 amino acids. The ends lost 6 bases at V and 3 bases at J; junction bases unmatched: 4. The CDR3 reads CASSPTGYTEAFF. CDR3 in DNA: TGTGCCAGCAGCCCGACAGGGTACACTGAAGCTTTCTTT.

This clonotype showed up just a few times. This chain's CDR3 is CASSLWGSSYEQYF. CDR3 coding DNA: TGTGCCAGCAGTTTATGGGGGAGCTCCTACGAGCAGTACTTC. J is TRBJ2-7 and V is TRBV28; maybe TRBD2 (5 bases). The V and J ends lost 0 bases and 0 bases respectively, with 6 bases between them. The CDR3 is made up of 14 amino acids. Germline CDR1 and CDR2: MDHEN and SYDVKM. Full variable domain (rest looked up from reference TRBV28 and TRBJ2-7): DVKVTQSSRYLVKRTGEKVFLECVQDMDHENMFWYRQDPGLGLRLIYFSYDVKMKEKGDIPEGYSVSREKKERFSLILESASTNQTSMYLCASSLWGSSYEQYFGPGTRLTVT.

This clonotype was detected ten times or more. V gene TRBV25-1 combines with J gene TRBJ2-7; 8 positions match TRBD1. V lost 5 bases to trimming and J lost 6 bases; unmatched junction nucleotides: 9. This CDR3 contains 14 residues. Germline CDR1 and CDR2: MGHDK and SYGVNS. The CDR3 here is CASSNGTGVSEQYF. Here the CDR3 DNA reads TGTGCCAGCAGTAACGGGACAGGAGTATCCGAGCAGTACTTC.

This clonotype was seen more than once but under ten times. The gene calls are TRBV15 and TRBJ2-2; D may be TRBD1 (6 bases). The V gene lost 6 bases and the J gene lost 6 bases, with 14 bases spanning the gap. The germline gives CDR1 LNHNV, CDR2 YYDKDF (reference sequence). This CDR3 region has 14 residues. The CDR3 nucleotides are TGTGCCACCAGGGCCCCACAGGGCCCCGGGGAGCTGTTTTTT. Its protein product is CATRAPQGPGELFF.

This chain connects TRBV18 to TRBJ1-2; D perhaps matches TRBD1 (5 bases). V lost 6 bases and J lost 3, with 17 bases in between. Germline assignment: CDR1 KGHSH and CDR2 LQKENI. This CDR3 comprises 15 residues. This chain's CDR3 is CASSPRRGMYYGYTF. The DNA for the CDR3 is TGTGCCAGCTCCCCCCGCCGGGGGATGTACTATGGCTACACCTTC.

This clonotype was seen only once. This may come from a read error, since a much larger clone is one base off. The chain employs TRBV4-2 and TRBJ1-4, with 7 bases that match TRBD1. CDR1 and CDR2 (germline): LGHNA, YNFKEQ. This CDR3 has 16 residues. In DNA, the CDR3 is TGTGTCAGCAGCCAGGTTACCGGGACAGCTAATGAAAAACTGTTTTTT. This translates into CVSSQVTGTANEKLFF.

This clonotype appeared many times. The chain recombines TRBV7-9 with TRBJ2-7; D is possibly TRBD1 (6 bases). This CDR3 comprises 14 residues. Germline CDR1 SEHNR, CDR2 FQNEAQ (reference sequence). V dropped 5 bases and J dropped 2 bases, with 13 bases sitting between them. CDR3 residues: CASSQQGKAYEQYF. The DNA of the CDR3 is TGTGCCAGCAGCCAACAGGGTAAAGCCTACGAGCAGTACTTC.

This clonotype was picked up many times. The V gene is TRBV28, the J gene TRBJ1-2; TRBD1 agrees at 7 bases. This CDR3 has 15 amino acids. Germline CDR1 and CDR2: MDHEN and SYDVKM. V trimming: 4 bases; J trimming: 2 bases; junction bases outside the gene matches: 7. CDR3 nucleotides: TGTGCCAGCAGTTCTGACAGGGTTGGCAACTATGGCTACACCTTC. Encoded protein: CASSSDRVGNYGYTF.

This clonotype has at least ten counts. The CDR3 sequence: CASSQSASSTDTQYF. The CDR3 DNA reads TGCGCCAGCAGCCAATCAGCGTCTAGCACAGATACGCAGTATTTT. This chain connects TRBV4-3 to TRBJ2-3, with D hard to call. The V gene's germline CDR1 is LGHNA and CDR2 YSLEER. The CDR3 is 15 amino acids. Trimming pared 2 bases from V and 0 bases from J, leaving 9 bases between.

The rearrangement uses TRBV15 and TRBJ2-7, with 7 bases lining up with TRBD2. The germline CDR1 and CDR2 sequences are LNHNV and YYDKDF (reference sequence). The ends lost 0 bases at V and 1 base at J; junction bases unmatched: 6. The CDR3 consists of 16 residues. The CDR3 coding sequence is TGTGCCACCAGCAGAGATCGGGGGGTCCGGTCCTACGAGCAGTACTTC. This translates into CATSRDRGVRSYEQYF.

V usage is TRBV20-1 and J usage is TRBJ2-6; perhaps TRBD2 as D (5 bases). The germline V and J ends were trimmed by 2 bases and 1 base, with 15 bases remaining between them. The CDR3 has 17 amino acids. The germline CDR1 and CDR2 sequences are DFQATT and SNEGSKA (reference sequence). CDR3 residues: CSARPKGLTSGANVLTF. The CDR3 DNA is TGCAGTGCTAGACCGAAAGGACTCACTTCTGGGGCCAACGTCCTGACTTTC.

The chain combines TRBV29-1 with TRBJ2-3; TRBD1 is a possible D gene (5 bases). This CDR3 contains 15 residues. Between the trimmed V and J ends, which lost 6 bases and 0 bases, there was a span of 16 bases. The germline CDR1 and CDR2 sequences are SQVTM and ANQGSEA. CDR3 bases: TGCAGCGTGAAGGGCCAGGGTCTGAGCACAGATACGCAGTATTTT. It translates to CSVKGQGLSTDTQYF.

The chain joins TRBV10-3 to TRBJ1-5; the D is unclear. Per the germline V gene, CDR1 is ENHRY and CDR2 is SYGVKD. The CDR3 length is 12 residues. V lost 5 bases and J 4 bases, leaving 6 bases between the germline ends. The CDR3 DNA sequence: TGTGCCATCAGTAATGATAATCAGCCCCAGCATTTT. Translation: CAISNDNQPQHF.

This clonotype was observed many times. The V call is TRBV28, the J call TRBJ1-2; D might be TRBD1 (6 bases). Per the germline V gene, CDR1 is MDHEN and CDR2 is SYDVKM. The CDR3 is 14 amino acids. Deletions cut 7 bases from V and 1 base from J, with 13 bases between. The CDR3 bases are TGTGCCAGCATCATAGGGGGAGTTAACTATGGCTACACCTTC. Protein sequence: CASIIGGVNYGYTF.

This clonotype has more than one count but fewer than ten. V usage is TRBV5-1 and J usage is TRBJ1-4, with 7 nucleotides matching TRBD1. This CDR3 contains 17 residues. The germline V gene has CDR1 SGHRS and CDR2 YFSETQ. Germline trimming cut 3 bases from V and 4 bases from J; bases unmatched to any gene: 12. CDR3 DNA sequence: TGCGCCAGCAGCTCCAGAAGAGAGACAGGGAGTAATGAAAAACTGTTTTTT. It specifies CASSSRRETGSNEKLFF.

The V call is TRBV12-5, the J call TRBJ1-2, with a possible D match to TRBD1 (5 bases). Germline values: CDR1 LGHNT, CDR2 FRNRAP. Trimming removed 5 bases at V and 6 bases at J, with 13 bases between. This CDR3 has 13 amino acids. The CDR3, as DNA: TGTGCTAGTGGTAGGGGAGGGTGGGATGGCTACACCTTC. Translation gives CASGRGGWDGYTF.

Many counts were recorded for this clonotype. The gene calls are TRBV28 and TRBJ2-7, with D hard to call. CDR3 length equals 13 residues. Germline V CDR1 and CDR2: MDHEN, SYDVKM. The V end lost 3 bases, the J end lost 6 bases, and 12 bases lay between the germline ends. Here the CDR3 DNA reads TGTGCCAGCAGTTTGAAGACCCATCCCGAGCAGTACTTC. Encoded protein: CASSLKTHPEQYF.

The V gene is TRBV29-1, the J gene TRBJ1-1; maybe TRBD1 (5 bases). CDR3 length: 12 amino acids. Trimming removed 4 bases at V and 4 bases at J, with 10 bases between. Germline V gene sequence: CDR1 SQVTM, CDR2 ANQGSEA. CDR3 amino acids: CSVGQSGTEAFF. Here the CDR3 DNA reads TGCAGCGTTGGACAGTCAGGCACTGAAGCTTTCTTT.

This chain links TRBV28 with TRBJ1-2, with TRBD1 matching 9 bases. CDR1 MDHEN and CDR2 SYDVKM come from the germline V gene. Trimming at V came to 3 bases and at J to 7 bases, leaving 6 bases not matched to a gene. CDR3 length: 14 amino acids. This CDR3 reads CASSLPNRGPGYTF. The CDR3 region has the DNA TGTGCCAGCAGTTTGCCTAACAGGGGGCCTGGCTACACCTTC.